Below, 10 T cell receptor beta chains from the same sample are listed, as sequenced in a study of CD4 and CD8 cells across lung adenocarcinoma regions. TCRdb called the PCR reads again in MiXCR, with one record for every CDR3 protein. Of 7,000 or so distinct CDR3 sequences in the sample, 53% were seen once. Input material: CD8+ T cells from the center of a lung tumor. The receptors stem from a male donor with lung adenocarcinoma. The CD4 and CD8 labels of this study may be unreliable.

This CDR3 reads CASSRWTAENTEAFF. In DNA, the CDR3 is TGCGCCAGCAGCAGATGGACAGCAGAGAATACTGAAGCTTTCTTT. The V gene is TRBV5-1, the J gene TRBJ1-1; tentative D call: TRBD1 (6 bases). Germline CDR1 is SGHRS and CDR2 is YFSETQ. The CDR3 extends over 15 amino acids. V lost 4 bases to trimming and J lost 5 bases, with 18 bases between them. The entire variable domain, with the rest obtained from reference TRBV5-1 and TRBJ1-1, is as follows: KAGVTQTPRYLIKTRGQQVTLSCSPISGHRSVSWYQQTPGQGLQFLFEYFSETQRNKGNFPGRFSGRQFSNSRSEMNVSTLELGDSALYLCASSRWTAENTEAFFGQGTRLTVV.

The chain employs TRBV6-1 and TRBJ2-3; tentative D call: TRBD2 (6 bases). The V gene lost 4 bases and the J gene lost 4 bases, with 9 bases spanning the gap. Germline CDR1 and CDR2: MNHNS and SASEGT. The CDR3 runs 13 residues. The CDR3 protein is CASSAGEADTQYF. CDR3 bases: TGTGCCAGCAGTGCTGGGGAGGCAGATACGCAGTATTTT.

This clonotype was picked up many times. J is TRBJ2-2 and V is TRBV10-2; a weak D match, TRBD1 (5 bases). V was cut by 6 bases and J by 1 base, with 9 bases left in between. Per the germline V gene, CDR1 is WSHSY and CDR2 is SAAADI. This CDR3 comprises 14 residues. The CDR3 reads CASRGPGNTGELFF. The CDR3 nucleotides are TGCGCCAGCAGGGGGCCGGGGAACACCGGGGAGCTGTTTTTT.

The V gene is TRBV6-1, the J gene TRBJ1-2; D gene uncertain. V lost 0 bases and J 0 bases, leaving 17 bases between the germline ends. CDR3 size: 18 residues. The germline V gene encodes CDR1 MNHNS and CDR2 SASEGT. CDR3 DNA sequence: TGTGCCAGCAGTGAAGCGCGGCAGAGAATAAAGGCTAACTATGGCTACACCTTC. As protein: CASSEARQRIKANYGYTF.

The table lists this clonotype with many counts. This CDR3 is CASSDSSREGSNEQFF. CDR3 nucleotide sequence: TGTGCCAGCAGTGACTCGAGTCGGGAGGGTAGCAATGAGCAGTTCTTC. The chain joins TRBV6-4 to TRBJ2-1, with 8 bases identical to TRBD2. The ends lost 0 bases at V and 6 bases at J; junction bases unmatched: 7. In germline, CDR1 is MRHNA, CDR2 SNTAGT. This CDR3 spans 16 amino acids.

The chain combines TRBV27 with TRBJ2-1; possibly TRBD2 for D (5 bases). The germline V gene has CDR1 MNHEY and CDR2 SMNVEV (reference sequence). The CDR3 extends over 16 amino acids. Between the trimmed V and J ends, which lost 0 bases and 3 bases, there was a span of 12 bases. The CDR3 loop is CASSLSSRGNYNEQFF. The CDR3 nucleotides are TGTGCCAGCAGTTTATCATCCCGGGGTAACTACAATGAGCAGTTCTTC.

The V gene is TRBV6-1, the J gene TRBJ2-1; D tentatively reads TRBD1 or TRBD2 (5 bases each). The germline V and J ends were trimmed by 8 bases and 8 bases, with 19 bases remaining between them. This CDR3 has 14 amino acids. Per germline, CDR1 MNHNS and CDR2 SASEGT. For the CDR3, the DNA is TGTGCCAGCGGGGGAAGGGCAGGGCGGGATGAGCAGTTCTTC. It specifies CASGGRAGRDEQFF.

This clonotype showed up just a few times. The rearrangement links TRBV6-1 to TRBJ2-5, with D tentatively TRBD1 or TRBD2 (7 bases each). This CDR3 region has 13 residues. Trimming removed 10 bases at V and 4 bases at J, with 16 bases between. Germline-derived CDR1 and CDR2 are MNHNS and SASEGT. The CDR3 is CATTAGGGETQYF. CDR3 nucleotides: TGTGCCACTACAGCAGGGGGGGGAGAGACCCAGTACTTC.

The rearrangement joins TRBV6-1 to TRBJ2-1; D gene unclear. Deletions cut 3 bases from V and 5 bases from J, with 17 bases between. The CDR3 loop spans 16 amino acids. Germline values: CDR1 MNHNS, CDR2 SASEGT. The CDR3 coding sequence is TGTGCCAGCAGTGATCCTCGGCCTTCCCTTAACAATGAGCAGTTCTTC. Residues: CASSDPRPSLNNEQFF.

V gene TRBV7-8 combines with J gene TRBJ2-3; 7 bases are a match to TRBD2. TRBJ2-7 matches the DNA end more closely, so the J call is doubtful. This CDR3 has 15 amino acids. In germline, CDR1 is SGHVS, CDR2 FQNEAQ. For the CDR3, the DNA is TGTGCCAGGGGCTTAGCGGGCCGCGACACAGATACGCAGTACTTC. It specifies CARGLAGRDTDTQYF.